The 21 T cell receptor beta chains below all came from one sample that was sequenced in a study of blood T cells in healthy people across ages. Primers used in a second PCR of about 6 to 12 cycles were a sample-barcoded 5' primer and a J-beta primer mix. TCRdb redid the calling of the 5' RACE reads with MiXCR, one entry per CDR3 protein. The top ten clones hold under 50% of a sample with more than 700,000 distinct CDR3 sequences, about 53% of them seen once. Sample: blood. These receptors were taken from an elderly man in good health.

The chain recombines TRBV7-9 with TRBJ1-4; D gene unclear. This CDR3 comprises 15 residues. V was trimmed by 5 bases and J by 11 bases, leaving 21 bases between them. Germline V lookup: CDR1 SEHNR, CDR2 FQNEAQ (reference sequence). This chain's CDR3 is CASSPRTVRAEKLFF. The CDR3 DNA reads TGTGCCAGCAGCCCGCGGACCGTACGGGCGGAGAAACTGTTTTTT.

The CDR3 bases are TGTGCCAGCACCCGGGGACTCCAAGAGACCCAGTACTTC. Translating gives CASTRGLQETQYF. The chain carries TRBV7-9 and TRBJ2-5; a weak D match, TRBD2 (6 bases). Per germline, CDR1 SEHNR and CDR2 FQNEAQ (reference sequence). This CDR3 contains 13 residues. Trimming cost V 7 bases and J 1 base, with 10 bases left between them.

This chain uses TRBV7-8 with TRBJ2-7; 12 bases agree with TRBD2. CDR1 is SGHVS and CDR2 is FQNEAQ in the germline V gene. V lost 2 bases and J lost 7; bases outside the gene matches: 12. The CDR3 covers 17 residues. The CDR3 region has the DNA TGTGCCAGCAGCTTACCCAGACTAGCGGGAGTCAACAATGAGCAGTACTTC. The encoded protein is CASSLPRLAGVNNEQYF. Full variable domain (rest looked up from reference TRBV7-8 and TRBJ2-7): GAGVSQSPRYKVAKRGQDVALRCDPISGHVSLFWYQQALGQGPEFLTYFQNEAQLDKSGLPSDRFFAERPEGSVSTLKIQRTQQEDSAVYLCASSLPRLAGVNNEQYFGPGTRLTVT.

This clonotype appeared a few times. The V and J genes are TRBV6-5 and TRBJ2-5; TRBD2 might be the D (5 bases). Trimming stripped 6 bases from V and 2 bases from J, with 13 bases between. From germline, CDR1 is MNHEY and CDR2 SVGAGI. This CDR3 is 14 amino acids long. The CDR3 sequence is CASRSQRTQETQYF. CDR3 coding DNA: TGTGCCAGCAGATCCCAGCGGACGCAAGAGACCCAGTACTTC.

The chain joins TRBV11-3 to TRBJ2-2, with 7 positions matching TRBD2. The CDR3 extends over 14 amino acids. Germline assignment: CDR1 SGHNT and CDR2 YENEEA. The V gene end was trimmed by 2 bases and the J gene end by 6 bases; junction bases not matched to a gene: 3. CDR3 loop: CASSLSGTPGELFF. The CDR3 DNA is TGTGCCAGCAGCTTAAGCGGGACGCCCGGGGAGCTGTTTTTT. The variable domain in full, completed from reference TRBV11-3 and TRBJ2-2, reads EAGVVQSPRYKIIEKKQPVAFWCNPISGHNTLYWYLQNLGQGPELLIRYENEEAVDDSQLPKDRFSAERLKGVDSTLKIQPAELGDSAVYLCASSLSGTPGELFFGEGSRLTVL.

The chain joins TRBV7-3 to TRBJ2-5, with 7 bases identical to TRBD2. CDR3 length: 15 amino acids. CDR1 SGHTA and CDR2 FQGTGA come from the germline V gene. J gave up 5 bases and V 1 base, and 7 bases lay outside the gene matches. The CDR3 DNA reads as TGTGCCAGCAGCTTAAGCGGGACTACCGGGGAGACCCAGTACTTC. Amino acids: CASSLSGTTGETQYF.

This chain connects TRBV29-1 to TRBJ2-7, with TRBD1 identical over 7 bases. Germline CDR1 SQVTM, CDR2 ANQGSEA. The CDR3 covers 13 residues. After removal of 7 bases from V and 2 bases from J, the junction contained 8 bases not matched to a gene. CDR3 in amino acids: CSATGDRAYEQYF. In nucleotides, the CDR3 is TGCAGCGCCACAGGGGACAGAGCCTACGAGCAGTACTTC.

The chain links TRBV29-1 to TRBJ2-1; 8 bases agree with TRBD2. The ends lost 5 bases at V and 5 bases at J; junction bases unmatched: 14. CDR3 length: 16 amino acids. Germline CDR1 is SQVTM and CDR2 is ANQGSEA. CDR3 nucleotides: TGCAGCGTTCCCTCCCCCAGCGGGGGATGGAACAATGAGCAGTTCTTC. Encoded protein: CSVPSPSGGWNNEQFF.

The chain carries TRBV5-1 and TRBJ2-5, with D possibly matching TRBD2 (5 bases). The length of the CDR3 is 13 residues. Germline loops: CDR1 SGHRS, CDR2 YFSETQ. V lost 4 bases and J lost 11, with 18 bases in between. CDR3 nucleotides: TGCGCCAGCAGCCCGTGGACTCACAATGAGCAGTACTTC. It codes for CASSPWTHNEQYF.

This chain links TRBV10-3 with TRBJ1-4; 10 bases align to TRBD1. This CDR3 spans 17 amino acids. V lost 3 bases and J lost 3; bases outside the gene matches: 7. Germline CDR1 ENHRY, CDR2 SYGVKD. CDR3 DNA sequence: TGTGCCATCAGTGATGACAGGGGGCGCGTTCCTAATGAAAAACTGTTTTTT. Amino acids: CAISDDRGRVPNEKLFF.

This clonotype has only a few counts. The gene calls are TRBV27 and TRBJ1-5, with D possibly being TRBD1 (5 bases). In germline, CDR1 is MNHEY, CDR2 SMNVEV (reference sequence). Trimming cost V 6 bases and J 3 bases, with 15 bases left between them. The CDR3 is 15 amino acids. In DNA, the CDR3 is TGTGCCAGCAGCTCGACAGTCAGCCCCAATCAGCCCCAGCATTTT. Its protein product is CASSSTVSPNQPQHF.

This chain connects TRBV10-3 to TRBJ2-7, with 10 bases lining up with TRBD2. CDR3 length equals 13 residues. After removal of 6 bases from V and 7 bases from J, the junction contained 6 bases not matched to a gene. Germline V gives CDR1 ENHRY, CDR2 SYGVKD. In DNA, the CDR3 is TGTGCCATCAGACCTAGCGGGAGTGTGGAGCAGTACTTC. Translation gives CAIRPSGSVEQYF.

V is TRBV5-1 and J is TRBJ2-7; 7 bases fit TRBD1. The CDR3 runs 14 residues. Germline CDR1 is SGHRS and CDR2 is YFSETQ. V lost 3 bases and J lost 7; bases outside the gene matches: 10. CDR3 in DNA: TGCGCCAGCAGCTCGGGACAGCCGGTCAATGAGCAGTACTTC. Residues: CASSSGQPVNEQYF.

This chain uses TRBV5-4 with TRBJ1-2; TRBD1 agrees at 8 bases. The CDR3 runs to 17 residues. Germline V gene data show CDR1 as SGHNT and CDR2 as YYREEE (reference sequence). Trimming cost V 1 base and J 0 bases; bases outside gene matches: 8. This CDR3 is CASSLFSGQASNYGYTF. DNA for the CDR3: TGTGCCAGCAGCTTGTTCTCGGGACAGGCTTCTAACTATGGCTACACCTTC.

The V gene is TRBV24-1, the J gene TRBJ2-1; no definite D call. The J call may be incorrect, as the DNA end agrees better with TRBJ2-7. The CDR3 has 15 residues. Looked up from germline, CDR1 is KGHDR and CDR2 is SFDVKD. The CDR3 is CATSDLRRAYNEQYF. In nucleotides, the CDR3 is TGTGCCACCAGTGATTTGCGTCGGGCATACAATGAGCAGTACTTC.

Here the CDR3 DNA reads TGTGCCAGCAGACAGATTAGCGGGATGTCCTACAATGAGCAGTACTTC. Translated, it gives CASRQISGMSYNEQYF. The chain recombines TRBV7-2 with TRBJ2-5; TRBD2 matches at 8 bases. CDR1 is SGHTA, CDR2 FQGNSA, per germline. After removal of 6 bases from V and 11 bases from J, the junction contained 20 bases not matched to a gene. This CDR3 region has 16 residues.

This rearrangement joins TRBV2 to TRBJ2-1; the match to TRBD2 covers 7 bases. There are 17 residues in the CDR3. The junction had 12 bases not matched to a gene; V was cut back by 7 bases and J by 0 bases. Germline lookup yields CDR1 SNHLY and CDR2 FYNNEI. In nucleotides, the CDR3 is TGTGCCAGCACCGAAGAACTAGCGCGCAGCTCCTACAATGAGCAGTTCTTC. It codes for CASTEELARSSYNEQFF.

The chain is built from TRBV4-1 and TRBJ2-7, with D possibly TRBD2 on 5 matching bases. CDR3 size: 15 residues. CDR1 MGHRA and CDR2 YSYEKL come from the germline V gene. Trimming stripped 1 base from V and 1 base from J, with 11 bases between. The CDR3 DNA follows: TGCGCCAGCAGCCAAGTCTATTCGGGATCCTACGAGCAGTACTTC. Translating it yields CASSQVYSGSYEQYF.

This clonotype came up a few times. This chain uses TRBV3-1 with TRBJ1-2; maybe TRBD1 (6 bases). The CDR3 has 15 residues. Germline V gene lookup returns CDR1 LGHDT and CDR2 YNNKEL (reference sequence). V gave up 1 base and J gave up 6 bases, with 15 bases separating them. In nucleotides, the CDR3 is TGTGCCAGCAGCCAAGCCACCCAGGGGCGGAATGGCTACACCTTC. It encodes CASSQATQGRNGYTF.

The CDR3 loop reads CASSRDPYPPQHF. The DNA of the CDR3 is TGTGCCAGCTCACGCGACCCATATCCACCCCAGCATTTT. J is TRBJ1-5 and V is TRBV18; D remains ambiguous. CDR1 and CDR2 from the germline V gene are KGHSH and LQKENI. This CDR3 comprises 13 residues. V was cut by 4 bases and J by 10 bases, with 14 bases left in between. The full variable domain, in which reference TRBV18 and TRBJ1-5 provide the parts outside the CDR3, is NAGVMQNPRHLVRRRGQEARLRCSPMKGHSHVYWYRQLPEEGLKFMVYLQKENIIDESGMPKERFSAEFPKEGPSILRIQQVVRGDSAAYFCASSRDPYPPQHFGDGTRLSIL.

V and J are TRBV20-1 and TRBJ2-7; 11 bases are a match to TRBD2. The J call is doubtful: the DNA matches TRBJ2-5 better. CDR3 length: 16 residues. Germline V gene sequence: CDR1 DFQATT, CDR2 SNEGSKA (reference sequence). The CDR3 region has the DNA TGCAGTGCTAAAGAATTAGCGGGAGGGCCCTCAGAGACCCAGTACTTC. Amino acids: CSAKELAGGPSETQYF.